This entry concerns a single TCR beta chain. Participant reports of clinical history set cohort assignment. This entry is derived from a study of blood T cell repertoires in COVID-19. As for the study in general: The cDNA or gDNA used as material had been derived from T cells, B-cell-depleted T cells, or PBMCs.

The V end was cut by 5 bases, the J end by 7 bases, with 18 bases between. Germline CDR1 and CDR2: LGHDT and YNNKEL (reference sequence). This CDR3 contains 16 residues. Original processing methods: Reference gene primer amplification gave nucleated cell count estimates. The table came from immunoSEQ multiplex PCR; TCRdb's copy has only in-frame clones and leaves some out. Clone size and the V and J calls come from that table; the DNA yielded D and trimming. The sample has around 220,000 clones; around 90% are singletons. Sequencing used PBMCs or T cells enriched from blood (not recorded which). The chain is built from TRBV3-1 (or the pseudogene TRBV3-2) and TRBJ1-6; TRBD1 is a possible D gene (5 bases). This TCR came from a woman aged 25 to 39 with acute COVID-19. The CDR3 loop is CASSSERRGRNSPLHF. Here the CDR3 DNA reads TGTGCCAGCAGCTCAGAGCGGAGGGGTCGGAATTCACCCCTCCACTTT.